Presented here are 12 T cell receptor beta chains from one specimen sequenced in a study of OX40 agonist ivuxolimab in advanced cancers. Using immunoSEQ multiplex PCR, the repertoire was profiled, and TCRdb retains in-frame clones only, with some absent. Here the sample spans about 28,000 clones, 70% to 85% being singletons. The starting material was CD4+ or CD8+ T cells sorted from blood, obtained in a trial of the OX40 agonist ivuxolimab. Receptor source: an adult with an advanced solid tumor such as melanoma, head and neck, liver or kidney cancer.

The rearrangement links TRBV5-3 to TRBJ1-2; D unclear. TRBV5-3 is an ORF, and what it does is uncertain. The CDR3 covers 11 residues. Trimming shortened V by 4 bases and J by 8 bases, and 9 bases separated the two germline ends. CDR3 sequence (DNA): TGTGCCAGAAGCACCCATTCGGGCTACACCTTC. Translated, it gives CARSTHSGYTF.

The chain carries TRBV5-6 and TRBJ1-1; D is perhaps TRBD1 (6 bases). This CDR3 comprises 14 residues. CDR1 is SGHDT and CDR2 is YYEEEE in the germline V gene. V lost 0 bases, J lost 3 bases, and 9 bases lay in between. CDR3: CASSLGQEDTEAFF. In nucleotides, the CDR3 is TGTGCCAGCAGCTTGGGACAGGAGGACACTGAAGCTTTCTTT.

The chain combines TRBV7-8 with TRBJ2-1; D is possibly TRBD1 or TRBD2 (5 bases each). V was cut by 6 bases and J by 4 bases, with 19 bases left in between. The germline gives CDR1 SGHVS, CDR2 FQNEAQ. The CDR3 runs 16 residues. CDR3 DNA sequence: TGTGCCAGCAGAAATTCGGCCGGGGCTACGTACAATGAGCAGTTCTTC. Its translation is CASRNSAGATYNEQFF.

The rearrangement links TRBV6-6 to TRBJ2-6; 7 positions match TRBD1. Germline assignment: CDR1 MNHNY and CDR2 SVGAGI (reference sequence). J lost 1 base, V lost 5 bases, and 5 bases had no gene match. CDR3 length: 16 amino acids. Here the CDR3 reads CASSAGGSSGANVLTF. DNA for the CDR3: TGTGCCAGCAGTGCAGGGGGTAGTTCTGGGGCCAACGTCCTGACTTTC.

The rearrangement joins TRBV11-2 to TRBJ2-3; D is perhaps TRBD1 or TRBD2 (7 bases each). Germline V gene lookup returns CDR1 SGHAT and CDR2 FQNNGV. This CDR3 is 15 amino acids long. V lost 8 bases, J lost 3 bases, and 18 bases lay in between. The CDR3 DNA follows: TGTGCCAGCCGCCGGGGAGGGGGCTTTACAGATACGCAGTATTTT. It specifies CASRRGGGFTDTQYF.

The chain links TRBV6-6 to TRBJ1-1; D ambiguous. V lost 0 bases and J 8 bases, leaving 4 bases between the germline ends. The CDR3 is 11 residues long. Germline CDR1 MNHNY, CDR2 SVGAGI (reference sequence). Written as DNA, the CDR3 is TGTGCCAGCAGTTACTCCTCCGAAGCTTTCTTT. It codes for CASSYSSEAFF.

The chain couples TRBV4-1 to TRBJ2-7; D might be TRBD1 (5 bases). The CDR3 has 15 amino acids. Germline CDR1 reads MGHRA; CDR2 reads YSYEKL. Between the trimmed V and J ends, which lost 2 bases and 0 bases, there was a span of 11 bases. The CDR3 region is CASSQYDSYSYEQYF. The CDR3 DNA sequence: TGCGCCAGCAGCCAATACGACAGTTACTCCTACGAGCAGTACTTC.

V gene TRBV27 combines with J gene TRBJ2-7; 7 bases are a match to TRBD2. Germline-derived CDR1 and CDR2 are MNHEY and SMNVEV (reference sequence). The CDR3 totals 13 residues. With V trimmed by 6 bases and J by 5 bases, 7 bases remained unmatched. The CDR3 nucleotides read TGTGCCAGCAGCCGCGGGGGACCGAACGAGCAGTACTTC. Protein product: CASSRGGPNEQYF.

The V and J genes are TRBV4-1 and TRBJ2-7; no clear D. CDR3 length equals 14 residues. V shed 5 bases and J shed 3 bases, with 14 bases lying between them. Germline V gene sequence: CDR1 MGHRA, CDR2 YSYEKL. The CDR3: CASSAVQSNYEQYF. DNA for the CDR3: TGCGCCAGCAGCGCCGTACAGTCAAACTACGAGCAGTACTTC.

The genes are TRBV9 and TRBJ2-2; 8 bases are shared with TRBD1. Germline V CDR1 and CDR2: SGDLS, YYNGEE. The CDR3 contains 15 residues. J was trimmed by 6 bases and V by 3 bases; bases with no gene match: 7. The CDR3 coding sequence is TGTGCCAGCAGCGGGAGGACAGGGAAGGCCGGGGAGCTGTTTTTT. It is translated as CASSGRTGKAGELFF.

This clone has more than one count but fewer than ten. The rearrangement links TRBV15 to TRBJ1-6; no reliable D call. Germline V gene sequence: CDR1 LNHNV, CDR2 YYDKDF (reference sequence). V lost 5 bases and J 6 bases, leaving 8 bases between the germline ends. There are 13 residues in the CDR3. The CDR3 protein is CATSSNFNSPLHF. CDR3 sequence (DNA): TGTGCCACCAGCTCCAACTTTAATTCACCCCTCCACTTT.

Of note for this clone: This sequence is one base from a far larger clone and is likely a read error. At the DNA level, this CDR3 is encoded by other sequences in the same sample as well. The V gene is TRBV2, the J gene TRBJ2-3, with 11 bases identical to TRBD2. Germline values: CDR1 SNHLY, CDR2 FYNNEI. The V gene end was trimmed by 5 bases and the J gene end by 1 base; junction bases not matched to a gene: 8. The CDR3 has 17 amino acids. The CDR3 coding sequence is TGTGCCAGCAGTCCCATGGGACTAGCGGCGCGCACAGATACGCAGTATTTT. It encodes CASSPMGLAARTDTQYF.